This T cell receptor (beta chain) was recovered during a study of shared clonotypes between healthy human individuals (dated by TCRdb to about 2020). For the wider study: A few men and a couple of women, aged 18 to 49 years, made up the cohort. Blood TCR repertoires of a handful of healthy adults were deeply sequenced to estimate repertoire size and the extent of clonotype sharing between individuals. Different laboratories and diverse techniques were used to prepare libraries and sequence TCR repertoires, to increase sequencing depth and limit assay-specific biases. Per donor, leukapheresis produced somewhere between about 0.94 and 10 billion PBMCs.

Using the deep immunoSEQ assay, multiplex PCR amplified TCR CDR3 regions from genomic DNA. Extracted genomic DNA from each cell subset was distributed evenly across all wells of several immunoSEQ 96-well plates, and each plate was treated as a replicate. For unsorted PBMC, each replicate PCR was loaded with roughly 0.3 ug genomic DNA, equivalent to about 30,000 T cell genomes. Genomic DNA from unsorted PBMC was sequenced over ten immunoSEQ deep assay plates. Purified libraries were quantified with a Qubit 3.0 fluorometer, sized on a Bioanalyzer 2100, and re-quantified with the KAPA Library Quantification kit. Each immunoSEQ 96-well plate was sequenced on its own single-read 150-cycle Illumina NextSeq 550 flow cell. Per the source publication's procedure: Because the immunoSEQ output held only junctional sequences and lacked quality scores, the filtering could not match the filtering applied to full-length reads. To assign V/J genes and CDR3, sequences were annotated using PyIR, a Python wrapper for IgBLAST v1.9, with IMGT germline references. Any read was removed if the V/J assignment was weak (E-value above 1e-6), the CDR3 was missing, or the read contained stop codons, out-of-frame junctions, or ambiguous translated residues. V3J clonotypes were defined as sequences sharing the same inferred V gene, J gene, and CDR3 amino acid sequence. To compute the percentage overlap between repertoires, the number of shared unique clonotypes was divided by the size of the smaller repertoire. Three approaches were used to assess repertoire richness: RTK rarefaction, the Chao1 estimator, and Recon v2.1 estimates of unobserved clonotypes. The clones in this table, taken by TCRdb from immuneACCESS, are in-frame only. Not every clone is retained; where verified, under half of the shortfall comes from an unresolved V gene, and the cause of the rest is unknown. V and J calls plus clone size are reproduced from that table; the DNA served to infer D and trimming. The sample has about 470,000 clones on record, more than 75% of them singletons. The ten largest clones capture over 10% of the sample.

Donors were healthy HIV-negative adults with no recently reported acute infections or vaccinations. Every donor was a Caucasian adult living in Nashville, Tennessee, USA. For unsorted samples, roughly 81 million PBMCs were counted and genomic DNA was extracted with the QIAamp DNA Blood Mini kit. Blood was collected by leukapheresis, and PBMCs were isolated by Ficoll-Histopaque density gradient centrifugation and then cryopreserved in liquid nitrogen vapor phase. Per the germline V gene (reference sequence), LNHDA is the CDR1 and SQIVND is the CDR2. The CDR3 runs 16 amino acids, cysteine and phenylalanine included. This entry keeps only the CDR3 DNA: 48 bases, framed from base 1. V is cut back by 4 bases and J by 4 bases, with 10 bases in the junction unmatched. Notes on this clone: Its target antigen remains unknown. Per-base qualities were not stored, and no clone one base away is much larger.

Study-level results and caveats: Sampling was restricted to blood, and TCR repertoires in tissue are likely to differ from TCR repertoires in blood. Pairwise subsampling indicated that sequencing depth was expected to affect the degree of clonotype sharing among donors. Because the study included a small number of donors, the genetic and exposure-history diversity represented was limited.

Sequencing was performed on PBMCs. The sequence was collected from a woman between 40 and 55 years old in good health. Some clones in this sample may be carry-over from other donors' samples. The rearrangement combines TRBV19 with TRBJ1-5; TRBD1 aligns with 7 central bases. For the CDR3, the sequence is CASSTAQGTGNQPQHF. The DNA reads TGTGCCAGTAGTACGGCACAGGGGACTGGTAATCAGCCCCAGCATTTT. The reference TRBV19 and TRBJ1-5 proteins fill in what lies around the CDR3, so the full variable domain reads DGGITQSPKYLFRKEGQNVTLSCEQNLNHDAMYWYRQDPGQGLRLIYYSQIVNDFQKGDIAEGYSVSREKKESFPLTVTSAQKNPTAFYLCASSTAQGTGNQPQHFGDGTRLSIL.